Listed below are T cell receptor beta chains from one sample, sequenced in a study of blood T cell repertoires in COVID-19. Profiling relied on immunoSEQ multiplex PCR, and the TCRdb table lists in-frame clones only, not all of them. The sample includes over 250,000 clones, about nine tenths of them seen just once. Sequenced material: peripheral blood. These receptors were obtained from a woman between 45 and 65 years old with COVID-19, enrolled during active disease. Each CDR3 is given with its conserved first and last residue. D genes are given only for firm matches. Rows may omit the clone size; those that give it use once, few, many or a size class.

clone_size	v_call	j_call	d_call	cdr3_aa	cdr3_nt
NA	TRBV7-6	TRBJ2-3	TRBD2	CASSLALGGGDTQYF	TGTGCCAGCAGCTTAGCGCTTGGGGGGGGAGATACGCAGTATTTT
NA	TRBV7-9	TRBJ1-2	NA	CASSPTDSYGYTF	TGTGCCAGCAGCCCCACCGACAGCTATGGCTACACCTTC
once	TRBV20-1	TRBJ2-1	TRBD2	CSASDIAGDFEQFF	TGCAGTGCTAGTGACATAGCGGGAGACTTTGAGCAGTTCTTC
NA	TRBV5-1	TRBJ2-7	NA	CASSLGDSGYEQYF	TGCGCCAGCAGCTTGGGGGACTCAGGTTACGAGCAGTACTTC
NA	TRBV7-3	TRBJ2-7	TRBD2	CASSPSGSSYEQYF	TGTGCCAGCAGCCCAAGCGGGAGCTCCTACGAGCAGTACTTC
once	TRBV6-6	TRBJ1-1	NA	CASSYSRQITEAFF	TGTGCCAGCAGTTACTCGAGACAGATCACTGAAGCTTTCTTT
NA	TRBV5-5	TRBJ1-5	NA	CASSPWGRSSNQPQHF	TGTGCCAGCAGCCCTTGGGGCAGGAGTAGCAATCAGCCCCAGCATTTT
few	TRBV18	TRBJ2-1	TRBD2	CASSPGGGNYNEQFF	TGTGCCAGCTCCCCCGGCGGGGGTAACTACAATGAGCAGTTCTTC
NA	TRBV5-5	TRBJ2-7	TRBD1	CASSLATLQGLGSYEQYF	TGTGCCAGCAGCTTGGCTACCCTACAGGGGCTCGGCTCCTACGAGCAGTACTTC
NA	TRBV2	TRBJ2-7	TRBD2	CASGEVGLASYEQYF	TGTGCCAGCGGGGAAGTTGGACTAGCTTCCTACGAGCAGTACTTC
once	TRBV27	TRBJ2-2	NA	CASSFVQAVTGELFF	TGTGCCAGCAGTTTCGTTCAGGCCGTCACCGGGGAGCTGTTTTTT
NA	TRBV21-1	TRBJ1-3	NA	CASSTRYIRGATGNTIYF	TGTGCCAGCAGCACCCGTTACATTAGGGGCGCAACTGGAAACACCATATATTTT
once	TRBV27	TRBJ2-7	TRBD2	CASSLSSRLAYSYEQYF	TGTGCCAGCAGTTTATCGTCCCGACTAGCGTATTCCTACGAGCAGTACTTC
few	TRBV21-1	TRBJ1-1	NA	CASSNPGGVLGTEAFF	TGTGCCAGCAGCAACCCGGGAGGGGTGTTAGGTACTGAAGCTTTCTTT
once	TRBV10-1	TRBJ1-1	TRBD1	CASSVLPGQGTTEAFF	TGCGCCAGCAGTGTGCTACCGGGACAGGGGACCACTGAAGCTTTCTTT
NA	TRBV24-1	TRBJ1-3	NA	CATSDPGRDNTIYF	TGTGCCACCAGTGATCCGGGTCGAGACAACACCATATATTTT
NA	TRBV9	TRBJ2-7	TRBD2	CASSSRTVAGQHEQYF	TGTGCCAGCAGCTCCCGAACGGTAGCGGGACAACACGAGCAGTACTTC
NA	TRBV6-6	TRBJ2-7	NA	CASSLKRDRIYEQYF	TGTGCCAGCAGTTTGAAGCGGGACAGGATCTACGAGCAGTACTTC
NA	TRBV19	TRBJ2-7	NA	CASSKGDEQYF	TGTGCCAGTAGTAAGGGGGACGAGCAGTACTTC
NA	TRBV6-4	TRBJ2-1	TRBD2	CASSPFYSGRAALNEQFF	TGTGCCAGCAGTCCCTTCTACAGCGGGAGGGCCGCTTTGAATGAGCAGTTCTTC
NA	TRBV6-6	TRBJ1-3	NA	CASSFREGNTIYF	TGTGCCAGCAGTTTCAGGGAAGGAAACACCATATATTTT
NA	TRBV30	TRBJ2-4	TRBD1	CAWSRPRDRAKNIQYF	TGTGCCTGGAGCAGGCCCCGGGACAGGGCCAAAAACATTCAGTACTTC
NA	TRBV5-8	TRBJ2-1	NA	CASDGGTGIYNEQFF	TGTGCCAGCGACGGGGGGACAGGAATATACAATGAGCAGTTCTTC
NA	TRBV10-1	TRBJ1-6	NA	CASKQEGNSPLHF	TGCGCCAGCAAACAGGAGGGAAATTCACCCCTCCACTTT
NA	TRBV19	TRBJ1-1	TRBD1	CASRQGANTEAFF	TGTGCCAGTAGACAGGGGGCGAACACTGAAGCTTTCTTT
NA	TRBV2	TRBJ2-3	TRBD2	CASRTSGSLDTQYF	TGTGCCAGCAGAACTAGCGGGAGCCTGGATACGCAGTATTTT
NA	TRBV20-1	TRBJ2-7	NA	CSASVRGIYEQYF	TGCAGTGCTAGTGTCAGGGGCATCTACGAGCAGTACTTC
NA	TRBV5-1	TRBJ2-2	TRBD2	CASSIGTSGANTGELFF	TGCGCCAGCAGCATTGGGACTAGCGGGGCGAACACCGGGGAGCTGTTTTTT
NA	TRBV3-1/TRBV3-2	TRBJ1-3	NA	CASSQRRGQGSIYF	TGTGCCAGCAGCCAACGGCGGGGCCAGGGTTCTATATATTTT
NA	TRBV6-5	TRBJ1-1	TRBD1	CASSYWTGQLGEAFF	TGTGCCAGCAGTTACTGGACGGGACAGCTTGGTGAAGCTTTCTTT
NA	TRBV6-4	TRBJ2-1	TRBD2	CASSSGVLAGSYNEQFF	TGTGCCAGCAGTAGCGGGGTACTAGCGGGCTCCTACAATGAGCAGTTCTTC
NA	TRBV27	TRBJ1-1	TRBD1	CASSLQGGPAFF	TGTGCCAGCAGTTTACAGGGGGGCCCAGCTTTCTTT
NA	TRBV6-5	TRBJ2-2	NA	CASSYAGTTGELFF	TGTGCCAGCAGTTACGCGGGGACGACCGGGGAGCTGTTTTTT
NA	TRBV7-3	TRBJ2-5	TRBD2	CASSKTAGTSGSETQYF	TGTGCCAGCAGCAAAACGGCAGGGACTAGCGGGAGTGAGACCCAGTACTTC
NA	TRBV18	TRBJ1-2	TRBD1	CASAPDRIYGYTF	TGTGCCAGCGCGCCGGACAGGATCTATGGCTACACCTTC
NA	TRBV19	TRBJ1-2	NA	CASSTGGQTYGYTF	TGTGCCAGTAGTACGGGGGGGCAGACCTATGGCTACACCTTC
NA	TRBV5-6	TRBJ2-3	TRBD1	CASSFFGTGRADTQYF	TGTGCCAGCAGCTTCTTTGGGACAGGTAGAGCAGATACGCAGTATTTT
NA	TRBV9	TRBJ2-1	NA	CASSSMGGSYNEQFF	TGTGCCAGCAGCTCTATGGGGGGATCCTACAATGAGCAGTTCTTC
NA	TRBV5-4	TRBJ2-1	NA	CASSSETRNEQFF	TGTGCCAGCAGCTCCGAGACTAGGAATGAGCAGTTCTTC
NA	TRBV11-3	TRBJ1-1	NA	CASSGGTVQGRGVAFF	TGTGCCAGCAGCGGAGGGACCGTCCAGGGCCGGGGGGTGGCTTTCTTT
NA	TRBV19	TRBJ1-4	TRBD1	CASSIGQGREKLFF	TGTGCCAGTAGTATCGGACAGGGGAGGGAAAAACTGTTTTTT
NA	TRBV10-2	TRBJ2-1	NA	CASSERGKLYNEQFF	TGCGCCAGCAGTGAGAGGGGCAAGTTATACAATGAGCAGTTCTTC
NA	TRBV18	TRBJ2-7	NA	CASSPQQYEQYF	TGTGCCAGCTCACCCCAACAATACGAGCAGTACTTC
NA	TRBV6-5	TRBJ1-2	NA	CASKELGTPLYGYTF	TGTGCCAGCAAAGAACTCGGGACACCTCTATATGGCTACACCTTC
NA	TRBV9	TRBJ2-7	NA	CASSVARESLREQYF	TGTGCCAGCAGCGTAGCCAGGGAAAGTCTTAGGGAGCAGTACTTC